The entry below describes one TCR beta chain. This record comes from a study of blood T cell repertoires in COVID-19. As for the study in general: COVID-19 samples collected from the United States, Italy and Spain covered acute and convalescent phases. Sources were T cells, B-cell-depleted T cells, or PBMCs; the material itself was cDNA or gDNA.

Authors' analysis steps: Reference gene primer amplification gave estimated nucleated cell counts. Data came from immunoSEQ multiplex PCR; TCRdb stores just in-frame clones and leaves some out. For V, J and clone size, that table is used; D and trimming come from the DNA. The sample yields approximately 60,000 clones, more than 80% seen once. With 6 bases removed from V and 4 bases from J, the gap between germline ends came to 16 bases. Per germline, CDR1 SNHLY and CDR2 FYNNEI. This CDR3 has 15 amino acids. The source is an elderly man with acute or convalescent COVID-19. V is TRBV2 and J is TRBJ1-5; no clear D. The sequenced material came from peripheral blood. As DNA, the CDR3 is TGTGCCAGCAGCACTCGAACAGCATCGAATCAGCCCCAGCATTTT. Residues: CASSTRTASNQPQHF. The entire variable domain, with the rest obtained from reference TRBV2 and TRBJ1-5, is as follows: EPEVTQTPSHQVTQMGQEVILRCVPISNHLYFYWYRQILGQKVEFLVSFYNNEISEKSEIFDDQFSVERPDGSNFTLKIRSTKLEDSAMYFCASSTRTASNQPQHFGDGTRLSIL.